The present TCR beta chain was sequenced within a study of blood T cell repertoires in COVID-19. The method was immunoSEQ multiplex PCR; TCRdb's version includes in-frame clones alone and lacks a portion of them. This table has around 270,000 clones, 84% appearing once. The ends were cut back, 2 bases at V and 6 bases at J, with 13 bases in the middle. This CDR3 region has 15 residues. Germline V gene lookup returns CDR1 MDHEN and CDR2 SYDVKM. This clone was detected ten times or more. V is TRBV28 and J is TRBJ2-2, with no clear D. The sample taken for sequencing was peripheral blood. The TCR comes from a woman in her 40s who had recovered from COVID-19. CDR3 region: CASSLLTRRSGELFF. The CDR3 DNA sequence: TGTGCCAGCAGTTTACTGACGAGGCGTTCCGGGGAGCTGTTTTTT.